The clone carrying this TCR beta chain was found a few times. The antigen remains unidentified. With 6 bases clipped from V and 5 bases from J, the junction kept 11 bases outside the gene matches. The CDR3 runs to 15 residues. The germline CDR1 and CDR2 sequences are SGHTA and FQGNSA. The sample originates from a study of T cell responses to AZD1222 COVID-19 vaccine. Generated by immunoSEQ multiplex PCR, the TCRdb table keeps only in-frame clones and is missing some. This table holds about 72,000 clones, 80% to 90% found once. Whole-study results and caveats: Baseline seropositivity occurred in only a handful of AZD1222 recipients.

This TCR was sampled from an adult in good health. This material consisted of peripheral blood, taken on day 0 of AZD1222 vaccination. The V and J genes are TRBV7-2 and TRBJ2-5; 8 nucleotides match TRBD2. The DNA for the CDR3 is TGTGCCAGCAGGATCGGGACTAGATCATCGGAGACCCAGTACTTC. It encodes CASRIGTRSSETQYF.